This TCR beta chain was observed in a study of cytomegalovirus exposure and HLA in healthy donors. This clone was detected once. Its specificity is not known. Findings and limits, study-wide: Later work found most CMV-associated TCR beta chains apparently HLA-restricted. The study labeled about 160 TCR beta chains cytomegalovirus-associated.

This PCR relied on a set of 60 Vbeta primers and 13 Jbeta primers. Assay used: immunoSEQ multiplex PCR; TCRdb lists only in-frame clones, some missing. This sample has approximately 190,000 clones; 80% to 85% occur once, and the top ten carry about 0.8%. This CDR3 is 12 amino acids long. Germline values: CDR1 GTSNPN, CDR2 SVGIG (reference sequence). V was trimmed by 2 bases and J by 0 bases, leaving 4 bases between them. The sample comprised PBMCs. The TCR was taken from a woman in her late teens or twenties in good health and CMV-seronegative. The gene calls are TRBV30 and TRBJ1-2; unclear D gene. The CDR3, as DNA: TGTGCCTGGAGTCTTGCTAACTATGGCTACACCTTC. Its protein is CAWSLANYGYTF.